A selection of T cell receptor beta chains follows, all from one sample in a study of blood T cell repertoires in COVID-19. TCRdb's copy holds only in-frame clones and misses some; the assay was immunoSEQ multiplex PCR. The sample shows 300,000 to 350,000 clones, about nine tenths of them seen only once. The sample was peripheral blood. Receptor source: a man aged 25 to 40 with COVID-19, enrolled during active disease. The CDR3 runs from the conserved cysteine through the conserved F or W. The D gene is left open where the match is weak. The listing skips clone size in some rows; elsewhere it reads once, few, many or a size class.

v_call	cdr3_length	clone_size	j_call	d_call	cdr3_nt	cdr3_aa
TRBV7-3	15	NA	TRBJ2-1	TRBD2	TGTGCCAGCAGCTCTACTAGCGGATCCTACAATGAGCAGTTCTTC	CASSSTSGSYNEQFF
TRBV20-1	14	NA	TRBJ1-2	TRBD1	TGCAGTGCTAGTCATAGGGGGCCGGGCTATGGCTACACCTTC	CSASHRGPGYGYTF
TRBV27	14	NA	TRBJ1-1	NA	TGTGCCAGCAGTTTATCCAGGGCCCTCACTGAAGCTTTCTTT	CASSLSRALTEAFF
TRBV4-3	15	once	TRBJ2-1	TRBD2	TGCGCCAGCAGCCAAGGGAGGGGACTAGTAAATGAGCAGTTCTTC	CASSQGRGLVNEQFF
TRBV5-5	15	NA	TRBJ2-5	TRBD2	TGTGCCAGCAGCTTCAGCGGGACTTCTCAAGAGACCCAGTACTTC	CASSFSGTSQETQYF
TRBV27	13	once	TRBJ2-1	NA	TGTGCCAGCAGTTTCGACAGCTACAATGAGCAGTTCTTC	CASSFDSYNEQFF
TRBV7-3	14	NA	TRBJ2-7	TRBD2	TGTGCCAGCAGCCCCGGCGGGAGTTCCAACGAGCAGTACTTC	CASSPGGSSNEQYF
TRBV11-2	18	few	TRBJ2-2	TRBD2	TGTGCCAGCAGCTCCCCGGAATGGGCGGGAGGGTCCACCGGGGAGCTGTTTTTT	CASSSPEWAGGSTGELFF
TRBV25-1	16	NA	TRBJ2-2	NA	TGTGCCAGCAGCGTGGTTGGCGGCGCGAACACCGGGGAGCTGTTTTTT	CASSVVGGANTGELFF
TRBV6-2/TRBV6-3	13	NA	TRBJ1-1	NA	TGTGCCAGCAGCGAGGATATGAACACTGAAGCTTTCTTT	CASSEDMNTEAFF
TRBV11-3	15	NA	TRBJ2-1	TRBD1	TGTGCCAGCAGCTTAGACTCGGGACAGTACAATGAGCAGTTCTTC	CASSLDSGQYNEQFF
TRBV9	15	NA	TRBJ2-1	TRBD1	TGTGCCAGCAGCCACGACAGGGGACCCTACAATGAGCAGTTCTTC	CASSHDRGPYNEQFF
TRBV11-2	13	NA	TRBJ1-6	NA	TGTGCCAGCAGCACAACCTATAATTCACCCCTCCACTTT	CASSTTYNSPLHF
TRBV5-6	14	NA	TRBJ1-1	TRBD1	TGTGCCAGCAGGCCTACAGGGGGCTCGGCTGAAGCTTTCTTT	CASRPTGGSAEAFF
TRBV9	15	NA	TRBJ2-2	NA	TGTGCCAGCAGCGTAGACTTGACGAACACCGGGGAGCTGTTTTTT	CASSVDLTNTGELFF
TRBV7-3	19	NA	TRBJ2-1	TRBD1	TGTGCCAGCAGCAAGCTTCTTGCGGGCCCCGGGACAGCCTACAATGAGCAGTTCTTC	CASSKLLAGPGTAYNEQFF
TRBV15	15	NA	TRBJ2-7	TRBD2	TGTGCCACCAGCAGAGCCGGGACTAGCGCGTACGAGCAGTACTTC	CATSRAGTSAYEQYF
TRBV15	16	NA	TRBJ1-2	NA	TGTGCCACCAGCAGAGATGGGGGCAGGGGAGGGTATGGCTACACCTTC	CATSRDGGRGGYGYTF
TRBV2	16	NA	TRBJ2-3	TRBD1	TGTGCCAGCAGAGGAACTAGGACAGGGCAGGGAGATACGCAGTATTTT	CASRGTRTGQGDTQYF
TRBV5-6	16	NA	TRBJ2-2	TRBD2	TGTGCCAGCAGCTTTAGTCTAGCGGAATACACCGGGGAGCTGTTTTTT	CASSFSLAEYTGELFF
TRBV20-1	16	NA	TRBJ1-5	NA	TGCAGTGCTAGTTTCCCCCAAACAGGCTCCAATCAGCCCCAGCATTTT	CSASFPQTGSNQPQHF
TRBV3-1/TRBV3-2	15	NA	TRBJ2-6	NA	TGTGCCAGCAGCCAGGACTTCTCTGGGGCCAACGTCCTGACTTTC	CASSQDFSGANVLTF
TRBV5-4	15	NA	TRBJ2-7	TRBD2	TGTGCCAGCAGTTCTACTAGCGGGAATGGGTACGAGCAGTACTTC	CASSSTSGNGYEQYF
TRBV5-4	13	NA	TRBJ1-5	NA	TGTGCCAGCAGCTTGGGCGGGGGGCAGCCCCAGCATTTT	CASSLGGGQPQHF
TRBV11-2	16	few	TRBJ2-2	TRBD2	TGTGCCAGCAGCCCCGTGGGGGGGACGAACACCGGGGAGCTGTTTTTT	CASSPVGGTNTGELFF
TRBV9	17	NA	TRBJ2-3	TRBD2	TGTGCCAGCAGCGTAGGATCCAGCGGGAGTATCGCAGATACGCAGTATTTT	CASSVGSSGSIADTQYF
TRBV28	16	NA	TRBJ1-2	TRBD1	TGTGCCAGCAGCCGCGCGGCTGACAGGGCCGTCGGTGGCTACACCTTC	CASSRAADRAVGGYTF
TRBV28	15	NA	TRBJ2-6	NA	TGTGCCAGCTCTACACAGGACTCTGGGGCCAACGTCCTGACTTTC	CASSTQDSGANVLTF
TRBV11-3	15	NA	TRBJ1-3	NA	TGTGCCAGCAGCTTAAAAGGGGCGCCTGGAAACACCATATATTTT	CASSLKGAPGNTIYF
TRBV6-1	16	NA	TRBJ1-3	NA	TGTGCCAGCAGTGCCGGTTGGGGGCGGTCTGGAAACACCATATATTTT	CASSAGWGRSGNTIYF
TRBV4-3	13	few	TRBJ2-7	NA	TGCGCCAGCAGCCAAGTCAGGGGCCACGAGCAGTACTTC	CASSQVRGHEQYF
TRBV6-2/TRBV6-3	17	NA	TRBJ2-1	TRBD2	TGTGCCAGCAGTTACTCGATTGGGGCGGGAGGGCCGAATGAGCAGTTCTTC	CASSYSIGAGGPNEQFF
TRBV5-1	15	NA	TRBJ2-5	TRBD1	TGCGCCAGCAGCCTGGACAGGGGGCGCAGGGAGACCCAGTACTTC	CASSLDRGRRETQYF
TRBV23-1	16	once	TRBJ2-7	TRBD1	TGCGCCAGCAGTCAATCACAAGACAGGGAAGGTTACGAGCAGTACTTC	CASSQSQDREGYEQYF
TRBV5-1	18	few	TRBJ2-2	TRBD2	TGCGCCAGCAGCCTTAGACTAGCGGGGACCGCGAACACCGGGGAGCTGTTTTTT	CASSLRLAGTANTGELFF
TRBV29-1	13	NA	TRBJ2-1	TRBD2	TGCAGCGCACCGGGACTAGCTTTCAATGAGCAGTTCTTC	CSAPGLAFNEQFF
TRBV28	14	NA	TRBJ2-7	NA	TGTGCCAGCAAGAGGGGAGGTTTACCTTACGAGCAGTACTTC	CASKRGGLPYEQYF
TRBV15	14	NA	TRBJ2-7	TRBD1	TGTGCCACCAGCACGGGACAGTCCGCCTACGAGCAGTACTTC	CATSTGQSAYEQYF
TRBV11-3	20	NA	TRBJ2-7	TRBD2	TGTGCCAGCAGCTTAGATAGGACTAGCGGGAGGGCCGGCGGCCCCTACGAGCAGTACTTC	CASSLDRTSGRAGGPYEQYF
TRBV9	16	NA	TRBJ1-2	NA	TGTGCCAGCAGCCCCCACAGGGACACGGCCGTCTATGGCTACACCTTC	CASSPHRDTAVYGYTF
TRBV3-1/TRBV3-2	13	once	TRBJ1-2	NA	TGTGCCAGCAGCCTAGACAGTGGAGGTGGCTACACCTTC	CASSLDSGGGYTF
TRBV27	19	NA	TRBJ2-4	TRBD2	TGTGCCAGCAGTCGACCGGGACTAGCGGGAGCTACTTCCAAAAACATTCAGTACTTC	CASSRPGLAGATSKNIQYF
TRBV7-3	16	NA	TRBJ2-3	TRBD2	TGTGCCAGCAGCTTAAGGCTAGCGGGGAACACAGATACGCAGTATTTT	CASSLRLAGNTDTQYF
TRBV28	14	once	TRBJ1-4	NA	TGTGCCAGCAGTTTCAGACAGTCTAATGAAAAACTGTTTTTT	CASSFRQSNEKLFF
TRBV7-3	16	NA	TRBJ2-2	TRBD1	TGTGCCAGCAGCTTGTCGGGGACAGGACGCACCGGGGAGCTGTTTTTT	CASSLSGTGRTGELFF
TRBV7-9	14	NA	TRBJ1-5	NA	TGTGCCAGCAGCTTACAGGGTGGCAATCAGCCCCAGCATTTT	CASSLQGGNQPQHF
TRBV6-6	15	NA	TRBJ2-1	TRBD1	TGTGCCAGCAGTTACCTCCGGGACAGGGACAATGAGCAGTTCTTC	CASSYLRDRDNEQFF
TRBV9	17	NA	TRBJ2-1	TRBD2	TGTGCCAGCAGCGATTGGACTAGTATCGGGACTAGCAATGAGCAGTTCTTC	CASSDWTSIGTSNEQFF
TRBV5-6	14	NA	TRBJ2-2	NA	TGTGCCAGCAGCCAATTTGACATCACCGGGGAGCTGTTTTTT	CASSQFDITGELFF
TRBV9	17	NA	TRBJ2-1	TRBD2	TGTGCCAGCAGCGTAGACCTCTCGGGACTACCCAACAATGAGCAGTTCTTC	CASSVDLSGLPNNEQFF
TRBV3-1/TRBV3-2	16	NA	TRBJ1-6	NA	TGTGCCAGCAGCCCACTACCTGGATCGGGGAATTCACCCCTCCACTTT	CASSPLPGSGNSPLHF
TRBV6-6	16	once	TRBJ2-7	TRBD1	TGTGCCAGCAGTTTGGGGTGGGGACAGGGGACCTACGAGCAGTACTTC	CASSLGWGQGTYEQYF
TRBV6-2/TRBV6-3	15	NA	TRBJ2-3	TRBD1	TGTGCCAGCAGCGGACAGGGGGTTAGCACAGATACGCAGTATTTT	CASSGQGVSTDTQYF